A single sample gave rise to the 12 T cell receptor beta chains below, sequenced in a study of human T cells and chemical hapten exposure. Time point of the sample: patch test 1, 2 weeks after DPC sensitization. The treatment here: therapeutic diphenylcyclopropenone sensitization with weekly scalp DPC. TCRdb itself ran the RACE reads through MiXCR, one entry per CDR3 protein. The sample has about 110,000 distinct CDR3 sequences; approximately 11% are singletons. The specimen was whole blood, collected in connection with sensitization to the hapten diphenylcyclopropenone (DPC). The receptors were gathered from a woman in her forties with alopecia areata. Some clones in this sample may be carry-over from other donors' samples.

This rearrangement joins TRBV20-1 to TRBJ2-3, with 7 bases fitting TRBD2. This CDR3 has 14 amino acids. V shed 8 bases and J 5 bases; nucleotides not matched to a gene: 13. Looked up from germline, CDR1 is DFQATT and CDR2 is SNEGSKA (reference sequence). CDR3 coding DNA: TGCAGTCGCCGGGGCGGGAGACCGGGAGATACGCAGTATTTT. It yields the protein CSRRGGRPGDTQYF.

Many counts were recorded for this clonotype. The V and J genes are TRBV12-5 and TRBJ2-5, with 12 bases that match TRBD1. The CDR3 covers 14 residues. V shed 5 bases and J 6 bases; nucleotides not matched to a gene: 4. Germline values: CDR1 LGHNT, CDR2 FRNRAP. In DNA, the CDR3 is TGTGCTAGTGGTCCCGGGACAGGGGGCAAGACCCAGTACTTC. Protein sequence: CASGPGTGGKTQYF.

There are a few counts of this clonotype. V is TRBV12-3 or TRBV12-4 and J is TRBJ1-5; maybe TRBD1 (6 bases). Trimming left V 6 bases short and J 6 bases short, with 18 bases between. CDR3 length equals 15 residues. The CDR3 here is CASRRGTQTGQPQHF. CDR3 nucleotide sequence: TGTGCCAGCAGACGAGGGACACAGACGGGTCAGCCCCAGCATTTT.

CDR3 nucleotide sequence: TGTGCCAGCAGCTTGGTTAAGACGTTACGGACAGGGGGCACTGAAGCTTTCTTT. Translation: CASSLVKTLRTGGTEAFF. The chain joins TRBV5-6 to TRBJ1-1; 10 bases align to TRBD1. The junction had 12 bases not matched to a gene; V was cut back by 0 bases and J by 4 bases. The V gene's germline CDR1 is SGHDT and CDR2 YYEEEE. The CDR3 has 18 amino acids.

This clonotype has a count of ten or more. This chain joins TRBV3-1 and TRBJ2-2, with 8 bases that match TRBD2. The ends lost 6 bases at V and 7 bases at J; junction bases unmatched: 10. The CDR3 is 15 amino acids. Germline V gene sequence: CDR1 LGHDT, CDR2 YNNKEL (reference sequence). This CDR3 is CASRPMAGGIGELFF. CDR3 coding DNA: TGTGCCAGCAGACCCATGGCGGGAGGTATCGGGGAGCTGTTTTTT. Based on the CDR3 plus reference TRBV3-1 and TRBJ2-2, the full variable domain is DTAVSQTPKYLVTQMGNDKSIKCEQNLGHDTMYWYKQDSKKFLKIMFSYNNKELIINETVPNRFSPKSPDKAHLNLHINSLELGDSAVYFCASRPMAGGIGELFFGEGSRLTVL.

This clonotype showed up many times. The chain carries TRBV29-1 and TRBJ1-3, with D unresolved. This CDR3 spans 13 amino acids. Per germline, CDR1 SQVTM and CDR2 ANQGSEA. Trimming stripped 5 bases from V and 2 bases from J, with 10 bases between. The CDR3 reads CSVQVAAGNTIYF. CDR3 DNA: TGCAGCGTTCAGGTGGCGGCTGGAAACACCATATATTTT.

This chain joins TRBV6-5 and TRBJ1-2, with D uncertain. Trimming removed 6 bases from V and 4 bases from J, with 12 bases in between. Germline V gene sequence: CDR1 MNHEY, CDR2 SVGAGI. The CDR3 sequence is 13 residues long. Here the CDR3 DNA reads TGTGCCAGCAGACTGAGGAATTTCTATGGCTACACCTTC. This translates into CASRLRNFYGYTF.

In its sample, this clonotype was seen a few times. The chain has TRBV7-9 and TRBJ1-1, with D possibly TRBD1 on 6 matching bases. This CDR3 contains 13 residues. V was shortened by 1 base and J by 5 bases, with 8 bases between the two germline ends. Per germline, CDR1 SEHNR and CDR2 FQNEAQ (reference sequence). The CDR3 region has the DNA TGTGCCAGCAGCTTAGAGAGGGGGACTGAAGCTTTCTTT. Protein sequence: CASSLERGTEAFF.

This clonotype came up many times. This chain links TRBV7-8 with TRBJ2-2; 11 nucleotides align to TRBD2. In germline, CDR1 is SGHVS, CDR2 FQNEAQ. V was clipped by 5 bases and J by 2 bases; unmatched bases: 7. This CDR3 has 17 amino acids. The CDR3 loop reads CASSRELAGVNTGELFF. The CDR3 DNA follows: TGTGCCAGCAGCCGGGAACTAGCGGGGGTAAACACCGGGGAGCTGTTTTTT.

A few counts support this clonotype. The V call is TRBV21-1, the J call TRBJ1-2. TRBV21-1 is marked as a pseudogene. The CDR3 runs to 14 residues. The CDR3 coding sequence is TGTGCCAGCAGCGAAAGGGAAGGAAGCTATGGCTACACCTTC. Protein sequence: CASSEREGSYGYTF.

Ten or more counts support this clonotype. This chain uses TRBV18 with TRBJ2-5; 9 positions agree with TRBD1. Germline V gene data show CDR1 as KGHSH and CDR2 as LQKENI. CDR3 length equals 15 residues. V was clipped by 6 bases and J by 5 bases; unmatched bases: 10. DNA of the CDR3: TGTGCCAGCTCCCCCGACAGCGGACAGGGGGAGACCCAGTACTTC. This encodes CASSPDSGQGETQYF.

The gene calls are TRBV28 and TRBJ2-7; 11 nucleotides match TRBD1. Unmatched junction bases numbered 7, after V lost 9 bases and J lost 3 bases. Germline CDR1 MDHEN, CDR2 SYDVKM. There are 14 residues in the CDR3. The CDR3 region has the DNA TGTGCCAGTACGTTTGGGACAGGGGGCTACGAGCAGTACTTC. This gives the protein CASTFGTGGYEQYF.